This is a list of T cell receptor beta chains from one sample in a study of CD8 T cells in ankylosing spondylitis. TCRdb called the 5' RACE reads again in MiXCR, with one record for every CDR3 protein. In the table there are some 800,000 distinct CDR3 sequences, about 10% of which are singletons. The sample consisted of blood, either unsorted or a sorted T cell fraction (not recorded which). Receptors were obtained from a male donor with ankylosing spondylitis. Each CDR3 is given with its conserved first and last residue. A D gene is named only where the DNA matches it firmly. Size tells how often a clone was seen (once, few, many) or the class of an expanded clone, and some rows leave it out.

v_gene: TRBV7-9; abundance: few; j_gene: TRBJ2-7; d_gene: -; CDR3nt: TGTGCCAGCAGCTCCCGTTCGAACGAGCAGTACTTC; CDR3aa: CASSSRSNEQYF
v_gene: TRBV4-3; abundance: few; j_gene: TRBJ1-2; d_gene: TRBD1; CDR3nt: TGCGCCAGCAGCCCTTCGCCAGGGGGCGCGGGCTACACCTTC; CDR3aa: CASSPSPGGAGYTF
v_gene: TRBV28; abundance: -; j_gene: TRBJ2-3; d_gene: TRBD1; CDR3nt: TGTGCCAGCAGTCCTCGGACAGGGGTCACAGATACGCAGTATTTT; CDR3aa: CASSPRTGVTDTQYF
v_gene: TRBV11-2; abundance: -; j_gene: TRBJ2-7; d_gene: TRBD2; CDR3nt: TGTGCCAGCAGCCAAGGGCTAGCGGAGATCTACGAGCAGTACTTC; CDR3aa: CASSQGLAEIYEQYF
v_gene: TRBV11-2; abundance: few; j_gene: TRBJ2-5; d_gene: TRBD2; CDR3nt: TGTGCCAGCAGCAAAAGACCGCGGACGGGAGCGGGGAGGGGAGAGACCCAGTACTTC; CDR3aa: CASSKRPRTGAGRGETQYF
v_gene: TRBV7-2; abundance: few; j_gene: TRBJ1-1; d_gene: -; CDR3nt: TGTGCCAGCAGCTTAGGACTATTACGAGCTTTCTTT; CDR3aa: CASSLGLLRAFF
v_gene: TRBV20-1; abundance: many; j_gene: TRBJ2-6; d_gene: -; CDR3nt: TGCAGTGCTAGAGTACCGAACTCTGGGGCCAACGTCCTGACTTTC; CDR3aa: CSARVPNSGANVLTF
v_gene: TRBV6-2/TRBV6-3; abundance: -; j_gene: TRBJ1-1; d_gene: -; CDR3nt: TGTGCCAGCAGTTACCCTACAGGGAGGGGCGCGTACGCTGAAGCTTTCTTT; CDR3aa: CASSYPTGRGAYAEAFF
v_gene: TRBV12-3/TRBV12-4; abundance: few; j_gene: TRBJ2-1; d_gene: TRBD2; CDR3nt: TGTGCCAGCAAACCCAACGGAGGCGGGGGGAGAATTAGCAATGAGCAGTTCTTC; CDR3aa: CASKPNGGGGRISNEQFF
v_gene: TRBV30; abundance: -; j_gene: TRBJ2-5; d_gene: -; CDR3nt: TGTGCCTGCCGAGAGGGAGAGACCCAGTACTTC; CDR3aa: CACREGETQYF
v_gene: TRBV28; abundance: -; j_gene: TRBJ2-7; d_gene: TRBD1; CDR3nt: TGTGCCAGCAGTCCCCTTCCGGGACAGGGATACGAGCAGTACTTC; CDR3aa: CASSPLPGQGYEQYF
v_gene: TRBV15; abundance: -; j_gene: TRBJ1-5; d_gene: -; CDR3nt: TGTGCCACCAGCAGAGATCGTGGGGCACCCCAGCATTTT; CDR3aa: CATSRDRGAPQHF
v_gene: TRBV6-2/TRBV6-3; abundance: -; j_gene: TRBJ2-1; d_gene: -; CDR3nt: TGTGCCAGCGGGGGATACCGGGACTCCGTCTACAATGAGCAGTTCTTC; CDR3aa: CASGGYRDSVYNEQFF